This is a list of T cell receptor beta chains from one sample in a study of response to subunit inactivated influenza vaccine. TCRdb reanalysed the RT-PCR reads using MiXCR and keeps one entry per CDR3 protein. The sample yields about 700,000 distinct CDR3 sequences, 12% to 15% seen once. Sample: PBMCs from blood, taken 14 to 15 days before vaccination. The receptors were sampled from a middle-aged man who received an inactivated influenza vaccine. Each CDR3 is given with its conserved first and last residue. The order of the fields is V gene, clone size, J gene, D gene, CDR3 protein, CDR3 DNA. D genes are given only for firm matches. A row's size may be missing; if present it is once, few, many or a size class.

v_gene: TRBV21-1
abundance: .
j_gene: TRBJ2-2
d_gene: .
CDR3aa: CASSHSGTGCRELFF
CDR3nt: TGTGCCAGCTCCCACTCCGGGACAGGGTGCAGGGAGCTGTTTTTT

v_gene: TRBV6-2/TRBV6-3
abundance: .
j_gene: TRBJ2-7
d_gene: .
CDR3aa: CASSYRDISYEQYF
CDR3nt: TGTGCCAGCAGTTACCGGGACATCTCCTACGAGCAGTACTTC

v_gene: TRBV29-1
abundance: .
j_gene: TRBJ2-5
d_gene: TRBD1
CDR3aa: CSVDGQAKQETQYF
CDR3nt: TGCAGCGTTGACGGACAGGCGAAACAAGAGACCCAGTACTTC

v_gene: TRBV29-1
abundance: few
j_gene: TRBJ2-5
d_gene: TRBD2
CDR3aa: CSVEWVEVTSGRAGGETQYF
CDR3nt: TGCAGCGTTGAATGGGTCGAGGTGACTAGCGGGAGGGCCGGGGGAGAGACCCAGTACTTC

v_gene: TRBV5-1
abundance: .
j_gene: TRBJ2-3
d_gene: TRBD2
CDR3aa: CASSWRAGLSDTQYF
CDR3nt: TGCGCCAGCAGCTGGAGAGCGGGATTGTCGGATACGCAGTATTTT

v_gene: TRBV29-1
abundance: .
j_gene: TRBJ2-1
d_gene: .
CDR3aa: CSQIGSVGFYNEQFF
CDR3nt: TGCAGCCAAATCGGGTCAGTTGGTTTTTACAATGAGCAGTTCTTC

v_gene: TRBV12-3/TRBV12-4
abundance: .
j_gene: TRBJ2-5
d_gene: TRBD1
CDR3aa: CASIGTGAAQETQYF
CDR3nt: TGTGCCAGCATTGGGACAGGGGCCGCACAAGAGACCCAGTACTTC

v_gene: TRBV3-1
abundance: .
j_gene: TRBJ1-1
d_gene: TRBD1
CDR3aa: CASSQPTGGKAFF
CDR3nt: TGTGCCAGCAGCCAACCGACAGGGGGCAAGGCTTTCTTT

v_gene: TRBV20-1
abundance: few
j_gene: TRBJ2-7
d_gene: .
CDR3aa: CSVTSYEQYF
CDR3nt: TGCAGTGTGACATCCTACGAGCAGTACTTC

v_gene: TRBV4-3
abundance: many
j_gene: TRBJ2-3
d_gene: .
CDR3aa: CASSQERTSTDTQYF
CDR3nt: TGCGCCAGCAGCCAAGAACGGACTAGCACAGATACGCAGTATTTT

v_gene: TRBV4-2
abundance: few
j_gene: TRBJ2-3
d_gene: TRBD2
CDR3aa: CASSQDGTSSDTQYF
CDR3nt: TGTGCCAGCAGCCAAGATGGGACTAGCTCAGATACGCAGTATTTT

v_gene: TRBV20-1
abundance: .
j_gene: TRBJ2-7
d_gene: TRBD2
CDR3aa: CSARPGLAGYEQYF
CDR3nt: TGCAGTGCCCGCCCCGGGCTAGCGGGGTACGAGCAGTACTTC

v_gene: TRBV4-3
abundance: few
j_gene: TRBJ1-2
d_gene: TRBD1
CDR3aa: CASSQLTGGHGYTF
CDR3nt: TGCGCCAGCAGCCAACTTACAGGGGGACATGGCTACACCTTC

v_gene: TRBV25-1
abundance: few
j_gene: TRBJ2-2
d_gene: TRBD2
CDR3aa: CASSATSGSSGELFF
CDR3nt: TGTGCCAGCAGTGCAACTAGCGGATCGTCCGGGGAGCTGTTTTTT

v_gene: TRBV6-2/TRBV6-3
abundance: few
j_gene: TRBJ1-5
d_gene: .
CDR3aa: CASSYSQANQPQHF
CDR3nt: TGTGCCAGCAGTTACTCCCAGGCGAATCAGCCCCAGCATTTT

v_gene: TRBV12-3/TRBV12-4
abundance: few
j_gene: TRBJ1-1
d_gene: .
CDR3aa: CASRPRAAAEAFF
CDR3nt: TGTGCCAGCAGGCCGCGGGCGGCGGCTGAAGCTTTCTTT

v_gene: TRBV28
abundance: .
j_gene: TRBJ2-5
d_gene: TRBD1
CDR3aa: CASSPRGQGQETQYF
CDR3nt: TGTGCCAGCAGTCCGAGGGGGCAGGGACAAGAGACCCAGTACTTC

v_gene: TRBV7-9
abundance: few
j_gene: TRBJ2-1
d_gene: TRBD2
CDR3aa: CASSISGRRGNEQFF
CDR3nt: TGTGCCAGCAGCATCAGCGGGAGGAGGGGGAATGAGCAGTTCTTC

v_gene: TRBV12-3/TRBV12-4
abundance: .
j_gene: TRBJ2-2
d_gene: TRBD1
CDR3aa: CASSLRGGNGELFF
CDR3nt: TGTGCCAGCAGTTTAAGAGGGGGCAACGGGGAGCTGTTTTTT

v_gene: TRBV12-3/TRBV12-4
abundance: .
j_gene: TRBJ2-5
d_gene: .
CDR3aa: CASSLAKTQYF
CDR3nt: TGTGCCAGCAGTTTGGCTAAGACCCAGTACTTC

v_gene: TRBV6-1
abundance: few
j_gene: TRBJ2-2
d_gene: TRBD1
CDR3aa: CASNVGTGMSTGELFF
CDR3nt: TGTGCCAGCAACGTTGGGACAGGGATGAGCACCGGGGAGCTGTTTTTT

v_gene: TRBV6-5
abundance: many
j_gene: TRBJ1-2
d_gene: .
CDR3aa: CASSYFGQHGGYTF
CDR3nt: TGTGCCAGCAGTTACTTCGGACAGCATGGTGGCTACACCTTC

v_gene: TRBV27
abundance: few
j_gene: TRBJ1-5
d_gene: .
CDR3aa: CASSLSEGGNQPQHF
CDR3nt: TGTGCCAGCAGTTTATCAGAGGGAGGGAATCAGCCCCAGCATTTT

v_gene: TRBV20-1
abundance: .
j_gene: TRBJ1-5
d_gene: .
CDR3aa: CSATSGNQPQHF
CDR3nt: TGCAGTGCTACCTCAGGAAATCAGCCCCAGCATTTT

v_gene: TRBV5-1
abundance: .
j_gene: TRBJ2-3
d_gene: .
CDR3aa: CASSWIKSTDTQYF
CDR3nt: TGCGCCAGCAGCTGGATCAAAAGCACAGATACGCAGTATTTT

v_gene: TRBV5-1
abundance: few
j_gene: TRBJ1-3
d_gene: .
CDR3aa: CASSFSGDTGNTIYF
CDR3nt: TGCGCCAGCAGCTTTTCGGGGGACACTGGAAACACCATATATTTT

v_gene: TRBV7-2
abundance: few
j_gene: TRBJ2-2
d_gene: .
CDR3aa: CASSHSIGTGELFF
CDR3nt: TGTGCCAGCAGTCATAGTATTGGGACCGGGGAGCTGTTTTTT

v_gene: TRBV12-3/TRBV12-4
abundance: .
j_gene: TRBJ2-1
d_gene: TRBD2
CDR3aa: CASSFNPSGRNEQFF
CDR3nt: TGTGCCAGCAGTTTTAACCCTAGCGGGAGGAATGAGCAGTTCTTC

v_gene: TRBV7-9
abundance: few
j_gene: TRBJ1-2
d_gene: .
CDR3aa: CASSLAPRSNYGYTF
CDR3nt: TGTGCCAGCAGCTTAGCTCCCCGGTCTAACTATGGCTACACCTTC

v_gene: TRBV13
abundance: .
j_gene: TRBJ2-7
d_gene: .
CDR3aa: CASSLGGLGQGEQYF
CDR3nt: TGTGCCAGCAGCTTAGGGGGCTTAGGGCAAGGCGAGCAGTACTTC

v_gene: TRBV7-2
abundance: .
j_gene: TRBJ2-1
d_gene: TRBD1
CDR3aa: CASLGGTGSILNEQFF
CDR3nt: TGTGCCAGCTTAGGGGGCACAGGGTCCATTTTAAATGAGCAGTTCTTC

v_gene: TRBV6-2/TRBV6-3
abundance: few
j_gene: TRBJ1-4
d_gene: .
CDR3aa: CASSLMGGKEKLFF
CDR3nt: TGTGCCAGCAGTCTAATGGGAGGGAAAGAAAAACTGTTTTTT

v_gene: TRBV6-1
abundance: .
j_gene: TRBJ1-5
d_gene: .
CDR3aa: CASSEAGEGRLPQHF
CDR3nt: TGTGCCAGCAGTGAAGCGGGTGAAGGCCGGTTGCCCCAGCATTTT

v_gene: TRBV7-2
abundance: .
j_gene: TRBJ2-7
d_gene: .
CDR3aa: CASSLVRNSYEQYF
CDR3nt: TGTGCCAGCAGCTTAGTCCGAAACTCCTACGAGCAGTACTTC

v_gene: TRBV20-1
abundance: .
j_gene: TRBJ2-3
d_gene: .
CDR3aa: CSARGILLTDTQYF
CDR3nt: TGCAGTGCTAGAGGTATACTCCTCACAGATACGCAGTATTTT

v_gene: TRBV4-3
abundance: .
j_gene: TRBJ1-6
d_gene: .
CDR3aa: CASSQDRDAYSPLHF
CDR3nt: TGCGCCAGCAGCCAAGATCGGGACGCCTATTCACCCCTCCACTTT

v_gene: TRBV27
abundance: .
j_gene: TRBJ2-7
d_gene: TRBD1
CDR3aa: CASNPSGDSSYEQYF
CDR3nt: TGTGCCAGCAACCCATCCGGGGACAGCTCCTACGAGCAGTACTTC

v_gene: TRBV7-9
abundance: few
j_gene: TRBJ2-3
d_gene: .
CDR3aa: CASSLSDLDTDTQYF
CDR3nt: TGTGCCAGCAGCTTATCGGACCTAGACACAGATACGCAGTATTTT

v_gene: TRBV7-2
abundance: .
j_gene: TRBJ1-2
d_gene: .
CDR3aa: CASSLTGGSNYGYTF
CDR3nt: TGTGCCAGCAGCCTCACCGGGGGCAGCAACTATGGCTACACCTTC

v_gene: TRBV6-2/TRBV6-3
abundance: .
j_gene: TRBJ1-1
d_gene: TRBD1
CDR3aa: CASSYSQGGRDTEAFF
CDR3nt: TGTGCCAGCAGTTACTCCCAGGGGGGGCGAGACACTGAAGCTTTCTTT

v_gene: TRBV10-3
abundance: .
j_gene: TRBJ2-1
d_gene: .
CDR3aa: CAISDAVMVSYNEQFF
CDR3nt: TGTGCCATCAGTGATGCAGTAATGGTTTCCTACAATGAGCAGTTCTTC

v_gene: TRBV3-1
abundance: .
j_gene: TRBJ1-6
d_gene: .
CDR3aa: CASSQDNQGRYNSPLHF
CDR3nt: TGTGCCAGCAGCCAAGATAACCAGGGTCGATATAATTCACCCCTCCACTTT

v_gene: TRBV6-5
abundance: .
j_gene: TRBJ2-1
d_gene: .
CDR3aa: CASSLLGKLHEQFF
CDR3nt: TGTGCCAGCAGTTTACTTGGGAAGCTCCATGAGCAGTTCTTC

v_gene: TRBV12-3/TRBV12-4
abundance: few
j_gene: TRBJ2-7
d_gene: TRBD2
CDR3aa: CASSWGGSYEQYF
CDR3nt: TGTGCCAGCAGTTGGGGGGGTTCCTACGAGCAGTACTTC

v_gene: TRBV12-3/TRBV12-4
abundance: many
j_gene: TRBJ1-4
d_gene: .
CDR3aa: CASSLGLNEKLFF
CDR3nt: TGTGCCAGCAGTTTAGGCCTTAATGAAAAACTGTTTTTT

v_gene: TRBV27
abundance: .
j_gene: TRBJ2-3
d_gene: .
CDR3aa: CASSFKDPGAVDTQYF
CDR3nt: TGTGCCAGCAGTTTCAAGGATCCGGGGGCGGTTGATACGCAGTATTTT

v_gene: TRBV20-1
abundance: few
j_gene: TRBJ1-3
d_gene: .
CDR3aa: CSASHISGNTIYF
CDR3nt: TGCAGTGCTTCACACATCTCTGGAAACACCATATATTTT

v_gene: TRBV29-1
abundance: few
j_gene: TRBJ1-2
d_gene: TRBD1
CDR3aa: CSGYRGIGGYTF
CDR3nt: TGCAGCGGATACAGGGGGATAGGAGGCTACACCTTC

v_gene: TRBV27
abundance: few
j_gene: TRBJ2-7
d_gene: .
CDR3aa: CASSLRDLGYEQYF
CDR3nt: TGTGCCAGCAGCTTACGGGACCTAGGCTACGAGCAGTACTTC

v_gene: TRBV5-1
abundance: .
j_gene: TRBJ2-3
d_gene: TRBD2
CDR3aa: CASSTRTSSDTQYF
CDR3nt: TGCGCCAGCAGCACGAGGACTAGCTCGGATACGCAGTATTTT

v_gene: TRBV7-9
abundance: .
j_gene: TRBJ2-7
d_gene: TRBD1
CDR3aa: CASSRQGSVDYEQYF
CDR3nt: TGTGCCAGCAGCAGACAGGGAAGCGTTGACTACGAGCAGTACTTC

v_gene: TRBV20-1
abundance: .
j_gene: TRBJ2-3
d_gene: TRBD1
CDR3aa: CSARETGTGLGTQYF
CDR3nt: TGCAGTGCTAGAGAAACCGGGACAGGACTGGGTACGCAGTATTTT

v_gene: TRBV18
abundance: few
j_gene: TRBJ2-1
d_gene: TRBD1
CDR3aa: CASSLRRGPSSYNEQFF
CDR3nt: TGTGCCAGCTCACTTCGCAGGGGGCCGAGCTCCTACAATGAGCAGTTCTTC

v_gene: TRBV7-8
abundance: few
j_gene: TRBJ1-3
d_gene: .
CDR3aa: CASSLGSPGNTIYF
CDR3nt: TGTGCCAGCAGCTTAGGCTCTCCTGGAAACACCATATATTTT

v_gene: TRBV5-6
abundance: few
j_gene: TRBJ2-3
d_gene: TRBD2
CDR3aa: CASSLRSSGRASDTQYF
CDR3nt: TGTGCCAGCAGCTTAAGGTCTAGCGGGAGGGCGTCAGATACGCAGTATTTT

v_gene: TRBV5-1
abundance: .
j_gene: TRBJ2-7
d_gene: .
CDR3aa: CASSFRRGDEQYF
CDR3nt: TGCGCCAGCAGCTTCCGCAGGGGGGACGAGCAGTACTTC

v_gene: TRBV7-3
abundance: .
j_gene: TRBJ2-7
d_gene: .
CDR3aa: CASSPGGGGAEQYF
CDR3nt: TGTGCCAGCAGCCCCGGCGGAGGGGGCGCCGAGCAGTACTTC